What follows are 21 T cell receptor beta chains derived from one specimen sequenced in a study of CD8+ T cells in alopecia areata. cDNA prepared by RNA extraction and subsequent reverse transcription served as the template for sequencing. Here immunoSEQ multiplex PCR was the method, and the copy in TCRdb shows in-frame clones only, minus some. The profile shows 80,000 to 95,000 clones, roughly 40% of them singletons. The sample's treatment: oral pan-JAK inhibitor, 5-10 mg twice daily. Source: CD8+ T cells sorted from blood, taken at week 24, from a patient treated with tofacitinib. These receptors originate from a human donor with alopecia areata.

The chain carries TRBV23-1 and TRBJ2-4; TRBD2 is a possible D gene (5 bases). TRBV23-1 is an ORF for which the function is uncertain. V dropped 10 bases and J dropped 0 bases, with 16 bases sitting between them. The CDR3 has 15 residues. CDR3 sequence: CAIRTAPVAKNIQYF. CDR3 DNA sequence: TGCGCCATCAGGACTGCCCCAGTAGCCAAAAACATTCAGTACTTC.

The V and J genes are TRBV7-9 and TRBJ1-2; 7 positions match TRBD1. Germline assignment: CDR1 SEHNR and CDR2 FQNEAQ (reference sequence). CDR3 length: 18 amino acids. J lost 8 bases, V lost 4 bases, and 22 bases had no gene match. Written as DNA, the CDR3 is TGTGCCAGCAGCTCGTCAATATCTCACACAGGGGCCGGGCGCGGCTACACCTTC. It specifies CASSSSISHTGAGRGYTF.

The genes are TRBV27 and TRBJ2-4, with D perhaps TRBD1 or TRBD2 (6 bases each). Germline CDR1 reads MNHEY; CDR2 reads SMNVEV (reference sequence). The length of the CDR3 is 17 residues. Trimming removed 2 bases at V and 5 bases at J, with 19 bases between. The CDR3 reads CASSLRDTLGGQNIQYF. In DNA form, the CDR3 reads TGTGCCAGCAGTTTAAGGGACACCCTGGGGGGCCAAAACATTCAGTACTTC.

This clone has only a few counts. The chain combines TRBV7-9 with TRBJ2-1; 12 bases are shared with TRBD2. There are 13 residues in the CDR3. Germline CDR1 reads SEHNR; CDR2 reads FQNEAQ (reference sequence). The ends lost 8 bases at V and 9 bases at J; junction bases unmatched: 5. CDR3 in amino acids: CASLLAGGLEQFF. The DNA of the CDR3 is TGTGCCAGCCTCCTAGCGGGAGGGCTTGAGCAGTTCTTC.

The chain recombines TRBV29-1 with TRBJ2-1; no firm D call. Germline CDR1 SQVTM, CDR2 ANQGSEA. The CDR3 length is 14 residues. The germline V and J ends were trimmed by 4 bases and 0 bases, with 10 bases remaining between them. The CDR3 nucleotides are TGCAGCGTTGGGTTAGTTAGCTCCTACAATGAGCAGTTCTTC. It yields the protein CSVGLVSSYNEQFF.

The chain couples TRBV9 to TRBJ2-1; 9 bases agree with TRBD2. CDR3 length: 16 amino acids. The germline V gene has CDR1 SGDLS and CDR2 YYNGEE. V dropped 1 base and J dropped 3; count of bases not matched to a gene: 5. This CDR3 is CASSVLAGENYNEQFF. CDR3 nucleotides: TGTGCCAGCAGCGTATTAGCGGGAGAGAACTACAATGAGCAGTTCTTC. The full variable domain, its missing parts supplied by reference TRBV9 and TRBJ2-1, is DSGVTQTPKHLITATGQRVTLRCSPRSGDLSVYWYQQSLDQGLQFLIQYYNGEERAKGNILERFSAQQFPDLHSELNLSSLELGDSALYFCASSVLAGENYNEQFFGPGTRLTVL.

This chain uses TRBV4-1 with TRBJ2-2; D might be TRBD2 (5 bases). Trimming took off 1 base at V and 6 bases at J, with 12 bases between the two ends. The CDR3 is 15 residues long. CDR1 MGHRA and CDR2 YSYEKL come from the germline V gene. The CDR3 here is CASSQVGGGAGELFF. For the CDR3, the DNA is TGCGCCAGCAGCCAAGTAGGCGGAGGAGCCGGGGAGCTGTTTTTT.

This clone was detected only a few times. The V call is TRBV27, the J call TRBJ2-3; maybe TRBD1 (5 bases). Per the germline V gene, CDR1 is MNHEY and CDR2 is SMNVEV (reference sequence). The CDR3 sequence is 15 residues long. The germline V and J ends were trimmed by 2 bases and 2 bases, with 11 bases remaining between them. The CDR3 sequence is CASSLGASNTDTQYF. The CDR3 DNA reads TGTGCCAGCAGTTTAGGGGCCTCAAACACAGATACGCAGTATTTT.

This clone was counted between two and nine times. This rearrangement joins TRBV5-4 to TRBJ2-1; 7 bases match TRBD2. J lost 2 bases, V lost 4 bases, and 6 bases had no gene match. The CDR3 is made up of 15 amino acids. Germline V CDR1 and CDR2: SGHNT, YYREEE (reference sequence). CDR3 region: CASSGAGRPYNEQFF. DNA of the CDR3: TGTGCCAGCAGCGGAGCCGGGAGGCCCTACAATGAGCAGTTCTTC.

The CDR3 DNA follows: TGTGCCAGCACCTGGGGGCCAACCTACGAGCAGTACTTC. Translated, it gives CASTWGPTYEQYF. The V call is TRBV27, the J call TRBJ2-7; D may be TRBD1 (6 bases). The CDR3 has 13 residues. CDR1 and CDR2 (germline): MNHEY, SMNVEV (reference sequence). The V end lost 7 bases, the J end lost 2 bases, and 12 bases lay between the germline ends.

The chain has TRBV9 and TRBJ1-1, with D perhaps TRBD1 (5 bases). Germline CDR1 is SGDLS and CDR2 is YYNGEE. The ends were cut back, 5 bases at V and 9 bases at J, with 17 bases in the middle. This CDR3 is 13 amino acids long. As DNA, the CDR3 is TGTGCCAGCAGTCCCGGGGGAGCGGGCAAAGCTTTCTTT. Translation gives CASSPGGAGKAFF.

The rearrangement joins TRBV4-1 to TRBJ2-6; D is undetermined. Trimming took off 3 bases at V and 9 bases at J, with 12 bases between the two ends. The CDR3 contains 14 residues. CDR1 is MGHRA, CDR2 YSYEKL, per germline. The CDR3 loop is CASSHVSLNNVLTF. CDR3 nucleotides: TGCGCCAGCAGCCACGTGTCACTTAACAACGTCCTGACTTTC.

The V call is TRBV23-1, the J call TRBJ1-4; D uncertain. TRBV23-1 is designated an ORF whose function remains uncertain. V lost 2 bases, J lost 8 bases, and 6 bases lay in between. The CDR3 spans 12 residues. CDR3 in amino acids: CASSQNWEKLFF. The DNA for the CDR3 is TGCGCCAGCAGTCAAAATTGGGAAAAACTGTTTTTT.

This clone occurred a few times. V and J are TRBV7-9 and TRBJ2-7, with 9 nucleotides matching TRBD1. The CDR3 loop spans 14 amino acids. V trimming: 4 bases; J trimming: 3 bases; junction bases outside the gene matches: 4. Per germline, CDR1 SEHNR and CDR2 FQNEAQ (reference sequence). CDR3 region: CASSSPGQGYEQYF. The CDR3 bases are TGTGCCAGCAGCTCGCCGGGACAGGGCTACGAGCAGTACTTC.

V and J are TRBV25-1 and TRBJ2-7, with D possibly being TRBD1 or TRBD2 (5 bases each). This CDR3 has 13 residues. V was pared by 7 bases and J by 2 bases, with 12 bases between. CDR1 is MGHDK, CDR2 SYGVNS, per germline. CDR3 protein: CASTPGTTYEQYF. The CDR3 DNA sequence: TGTGCCAGCACTCCCGGGACGACCTACGAGCAGTACTTC.

This clone has more than one count but fewer than ten. In nucleotides, the CDR3 is TGTGCCAGCACCTATTGGGGTGACAATGAGCAGTTCTTC. Protein product: CASTYWGDNEQFF. This chain links TRBV5-4 with TRBJ2-1, with D unclear. CDR3 length equals 13 residues. Trimming removed 6 bases at V and 5 bases at J, with 12 bases between. From germline, CDR1 is SGHNT and CDR2 YYREEE (reference sequence).

This clone was observed a few times. This chain uses TRBV28 with TRBJ2-1, with 7 bases aligning to TRBD2. Germline values: CDR1 MDHEN, CDR2 SYDVKM. J lost 4 bases, V lost 1 base, and 4 bases had no gene match. There are 15 residues in the CDR3. DNA for the CDR3: TGTGCCAGCAGTTTATCGCGGGAGTTGTACAATGAGCAGTTCTTC. Encoded protein: CASSLSRELYNEQFF. Combining the CDR3 with reference TRBV28 and TRBJ2-1 gives the whole variable domain DVKVTQSSRYLVKRTGEKVFLECVQDMDHENMFWYRQDPGLGLRLIYFSYDVKMKEKGDIPEGYSVSREKKERFSLILESASTNQTSMYLCASSLSRELYNEQFFGPGTRLTVL.

The chain uses TRBV6-1 and TRBJ2-5; the D gene is possibly TRBD2 (6 bases). The germline V and J ends were trimmed by 7 bases and 4 bases, with 19 bases remaining between them. Germline V gene data show CDR1 as MNHNS and CDR2 as SASEGT. The CDR3 is 15 amino acids. As DNA, the CDR3 is TGTGCCAGCACTGAGGGACGGGGGACTGGAGAGACCCAGTACTTC. Protein sequence: CASTEGRGTGETQYF.

This clone was counted between two and nine times. The chain has TRBV30 and TRBJ2-5; maybe TRBD2 (6 bases). Per the germline V gene, CDR1 is GTSNPN and CDR2 is SVGIG (reference sequence). CDR3 length: 19 amino acids. Trimming took off 3 bases at V and 0 bases at J, with 26 bases between the two ends. The CDR3 sequence: CAWRDQIPQGLPYQETQYF. In DNA, the CDR3 is TGTGCCTGGAGGGACCAAATACCTCAGGGACTCCCTTACCAAGAGACCCAGTACTTC.

This clone was counted a few times. The chain employs TRBV18 and TRBJ2-7, with 12 bases aligning to TRBD1. Germline trimming cut 3 bases from V and 5 bases from J; bases unmatched to any gene: 8. CDR1 is KGHSH, CDR2 LQKENI, per germline. CDR3 size: 16 residues. DNA for the CDR3: TGTGCCAGCTCACCGGTAACCGGGACAGGGGGCGACGAGCAGTACTTC. Translated: CASSPVTGTGGDEQYF.

This clone appeared a few times. The chain recombines TRBV28 with TRBJ1-5, with 7 bases matching TRBD1. CDR3 length equals 14 residues. Unmatched junction bases numbered 10, after V lost 4 bases and J lost 10 bases. From germline, CDR1 is MDHEN and CDR2 SYDVKM. The CDR3 here is CASSSDRVVSPQHF. Written as DNA, the CDR3 is TGTGCCAGCAGTTCTGACAGGGTTGTAAGCCCCCAGCATTTT.